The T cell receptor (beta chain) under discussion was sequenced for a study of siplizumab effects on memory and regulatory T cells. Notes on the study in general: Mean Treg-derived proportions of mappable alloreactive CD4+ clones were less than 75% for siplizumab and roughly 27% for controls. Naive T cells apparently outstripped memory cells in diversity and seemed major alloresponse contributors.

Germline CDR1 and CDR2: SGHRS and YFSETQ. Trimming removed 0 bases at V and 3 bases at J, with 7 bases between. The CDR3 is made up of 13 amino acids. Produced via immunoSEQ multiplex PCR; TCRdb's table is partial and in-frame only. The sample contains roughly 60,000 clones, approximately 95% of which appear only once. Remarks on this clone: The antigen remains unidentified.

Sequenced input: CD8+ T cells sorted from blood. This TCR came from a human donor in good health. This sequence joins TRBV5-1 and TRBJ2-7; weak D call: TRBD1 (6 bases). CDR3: CASSLGTDYEQYF. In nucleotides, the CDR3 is TGCGCCAGCAGCTTGGGGACAGACTACGAGCAGTACTTC.